Listed below are T cell receptor beta chains from one sample, sequenced in a study of blood T cells in healthy people across ages. TCRdb reprocessed the 5' RACE reads via MiXCR and lists one record per CDR3 protein. Here the sample spans fewer than 950,000 distinct CDR3 sequences, 36% being singletons. The sample comprised blood. These receptors were obtained from a man aged 18 to 29 in good health. Each CDR3 is given with its conserved first and last residue. Expanded clones get a size class; other rows say once, few or many, or leave the size out.

abundance	j_gene	v_gene	len	CDR3aa
few	TRBJ2-7	TRBV2	15	CASSEGTASSYEQYF
-	TRBJ2-1	TRBV20-1	14	CSAGGPSSYNEQFF
-	TRBJ2-1	TRBV3-1	17	CASSQLAVRAGYNEQFF
many	TRBJ2-4	TRBV20-1	14	CSAEDRGTKNIQYF
few	-	TRBV2	11	CASSDWETQYF
-	TRBJ2-5	TRBV6-2/TRBV6-3	14	CASSPRRGQETQYF
few	TRBJ2-3	TRBV5-1	14	CASSSQEGTDTQYF
-	TRBJ1-2	TRBV9	14	CTSSVGSGEYGYTF
many	TRBJ1-2	TRBV7-9	11	CASSFSSGYTF
-	-	TRBV11-2	13	CASKDSSYNEQYF
few	TRBJ2-5	TRBV18	15	CASSQSRGSQETQYF